This TCR beta chain came from a study of blood T cell repertoires in COVID-19. Data came from immunoSEQ multiplex PCR; TCRdb stores just in-frame clones and leaves some out. The sample has 130,000 to 150,000 clones, roughly four fifths seen once. Germline assignment: CDR1 MNHEY and CDR2 SVGEGT. The length of the CDR3 is 14 residues. With 4 bases removed from V and 8 bases from J, the gap between germline ends came to 12 bases. This chain joins TRBV6-2 or TRBV6-3 and TRBJ1-6, with a weak D call TRBD1 (5 bases). The sequencing input was peripheral blood. The TCR originated in a human donor in a cohort sampled during active COVID-19. This CDR3 reads CASSFGSQDSPLHF. The CDR3, as DNA: TGTGCCAGCAGTTTCGGATCACAGGATTCACCCCTCCACTTT.